This T cell receptor beta chain was retrieved from a study of beta chain features in type 1 diabetes. Study-level findings and limits: TCRB rearrangement may or may not be influenced by HLA type; here this remained unresolved. Moderate but significant shortening of TCRB CDR3s was recorded in all four CD4+ subsets from Type 1 diabetes patients.

Isolation of CD4+ naive, central memory, regulatory and stem cell-like memory cells was achieved by sorting via CD45RO/CCR7/CD25/CD127/CD95/CD27. Germline CDR1 and CDR2: SQVTM and ANQGSEA. CDR3 size: 14 residues. V was pared by 4 bases and J by 2 bases, with 4 bases of the junction left unmatched. Since all of the isolated RNA was reverse transcribed, expressed TCRB transcripts were what got sequenced. Profiled with immunoSEQ multiplex PCR; TCRdb holds only in-frame clones, not every one. The table shows 20,000 to 25,000 clones, with under 75% occurring only once. This clone came up once. Its antigen is currently unknown.

This sequence was found in a man aged 18 to 29 with type 1 diabetes. Material for sequencing was Tregs from blood. This chain links TRBV29-1 with TRBJ1-3; 8 positions match TRBD1. The CDR3 spells CSVGGQGPGNTIYF. The CDR3 bases are TGCAGCGTTGGAGGACAGGGACCTGGAAACACCATATATTTT.